This is a list of T cell receptor beta chains from one sample in a study of blood T cells in healthy people across ages. TCRdb analysed the 5' RACE reads with MiXCR anew, one entry per CDR3 protein. The table shows roughly 680,000 distinct CDR3 sequences, with about 50% occurring only once. The sequenced sample was blood. The receptors derive from a woman older than 75 in good health. The conserved cysteine and the conserved F or W are not part of the CDR3 here. D genes are given only for firm matches. A row's size may be missing; if present it is once, few, many or a size class.

>TRBJ1-5|TRBD1|-|TRBV7-2
ASSRQGIVNQPQH
>-|-|-|TRBV4-3
ASSPLGMKETQY
>TRBJ2-7|-|few|TRBV10-2
ASRDLAYEQY
>TRBJ2-5|TRBD1|once|TRBV5-1
ASSVTGSEETQY
>TRBJ2-3|TRBD1|few|TRBV15
ATSRGQGGIDTQY
>TRBJ2-3|TRBD2|-|TRBV20-1
SARGLAGIRTTDSQY
>TRBJ2-1|-|few|TRBV5-1
ASSPPAAEQF
>TRBJ2-7|-|-|TRBV14
ASSQAGVEQY
>TRBJ1-2|-|few|TRBV3-1
ASSQAAAFTNYGYT
>TRBJ1-1|-|few|TRBV9
ASSQTRGLGTEAF
>TRBJ2-1|TRBD2|-|TRBV3-1
ASSQAGGMHNEQF
>TRBJ2-1|-|-|TRBV15
ATSRAGTPYNEQF
>TRBJ2-3|-|-|TRBV7-9
ASSFEGQGDTQY
>TRBJ2-3|TRBD2|many|TRBV7-2
ASSPGRVSTDTQY
>TRBJ2-5|-|-|TRBV20-1
SARRPGQETQY
>TRBJ1-2|-|many|TRBV28
ASRAVRSSNYGYT